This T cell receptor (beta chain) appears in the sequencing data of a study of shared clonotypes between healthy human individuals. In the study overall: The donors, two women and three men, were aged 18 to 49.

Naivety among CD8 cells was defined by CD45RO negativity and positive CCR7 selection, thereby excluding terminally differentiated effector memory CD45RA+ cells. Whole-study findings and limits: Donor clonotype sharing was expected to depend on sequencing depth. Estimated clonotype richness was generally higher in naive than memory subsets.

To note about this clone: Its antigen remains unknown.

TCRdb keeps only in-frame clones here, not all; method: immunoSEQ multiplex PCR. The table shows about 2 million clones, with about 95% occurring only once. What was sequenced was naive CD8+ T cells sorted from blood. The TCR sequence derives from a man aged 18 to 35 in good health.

The chain's CDR3 is CASSPAGYNEQFF. The DNA for the CDR3 is TGTGCCAGCAGCCCTGCGGGATACAATGAGCAGTTCTTC. J is TRBJ2-1 and V is TRBV5-6; a weak D match, TRBD2 (6 bases). The CDR3 has 13 amino acids. From germline, CDR1 is SGHDT and CDR2 YYEEEE. The V end was cut by 4 bases, the J end by 4 bases, with 9 bases between.